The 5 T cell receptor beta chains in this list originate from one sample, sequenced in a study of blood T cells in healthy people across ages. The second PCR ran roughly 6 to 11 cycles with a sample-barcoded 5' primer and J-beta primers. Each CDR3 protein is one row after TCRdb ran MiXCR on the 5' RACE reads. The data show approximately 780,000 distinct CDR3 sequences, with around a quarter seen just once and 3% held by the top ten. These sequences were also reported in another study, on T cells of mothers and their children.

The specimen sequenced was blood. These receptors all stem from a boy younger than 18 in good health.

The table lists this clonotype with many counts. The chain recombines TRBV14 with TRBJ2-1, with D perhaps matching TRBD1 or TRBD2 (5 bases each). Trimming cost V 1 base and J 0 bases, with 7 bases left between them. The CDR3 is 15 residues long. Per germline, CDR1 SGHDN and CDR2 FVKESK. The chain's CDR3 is CASSQGGSSYNEQFF. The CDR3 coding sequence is TGTGCCAGCAGCCAAGGGGGGAGCTCCTACAATGAGCAGTTCTTC. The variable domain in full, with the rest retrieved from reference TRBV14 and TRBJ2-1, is EAGVTQFPSHSVIEKGQTVTLRCDPISGHDNLYWYRRVMGKEIKFLLHFVKESKQDESGMPNNRFLAERTGGTYSTLKVQPAELEDSGVYFCASSQGGSSYNEQFFGPGTRLTVL.

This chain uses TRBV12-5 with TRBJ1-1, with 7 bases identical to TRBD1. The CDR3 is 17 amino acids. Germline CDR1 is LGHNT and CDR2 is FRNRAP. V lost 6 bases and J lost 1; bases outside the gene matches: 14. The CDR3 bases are TGTGCTAGTGGCCTATCCGAAAAGACAGGGTGGAACACTGAAGCTTTCTTT. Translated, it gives CASGLSEKTGWNTEAFF.

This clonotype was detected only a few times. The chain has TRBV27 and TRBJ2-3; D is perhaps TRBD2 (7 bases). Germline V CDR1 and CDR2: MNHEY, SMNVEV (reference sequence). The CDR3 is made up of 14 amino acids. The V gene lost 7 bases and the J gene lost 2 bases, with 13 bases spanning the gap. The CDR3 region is CASNTGGVTDTQYF. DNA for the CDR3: TGTGCCAGCAATACGGGGGGCGTCACAGATACGCAGTATTTT.

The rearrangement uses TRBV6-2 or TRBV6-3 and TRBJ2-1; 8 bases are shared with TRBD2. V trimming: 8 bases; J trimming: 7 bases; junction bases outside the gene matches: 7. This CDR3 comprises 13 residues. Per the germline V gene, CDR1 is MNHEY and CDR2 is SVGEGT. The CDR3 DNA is TGTGCCAGCCTTGAAGGCGGGAGGAATGAGCAGTTCTTC. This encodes CASLEGGRNEQFF.

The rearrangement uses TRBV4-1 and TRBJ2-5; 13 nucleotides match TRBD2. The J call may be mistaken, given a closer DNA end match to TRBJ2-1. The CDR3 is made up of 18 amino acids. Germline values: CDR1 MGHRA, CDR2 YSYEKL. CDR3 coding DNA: TGCGCCAGCAGCCAAGGACTAGCGGGGGGCCTGGGGGGGGATGAGCAGTTCTTC. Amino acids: CASSQGLAGGLGGDEQFF.